This T cell receptor (beta chain) was recovered during a study of shared clonotypes between healthy human individuals (TCRdb year 2020). About the full investigation: The cohort comprised a couple of women and three men aged 18 to 49 years. Leukapheresis yielded between about 0.9 and 9.5 billion PBMCs per donor. For each donor, CD4 naive and CD4 memory were each given three plates, CD8 naive was given two plates, and CD8 memory was given one plate. Different laboratories and diverse techniques were used to prepare libraries and sequence TCR repertoires, to increase sequencing depth and limit assay-specific biases. To estimate repertoire size and how much clonotypes are shared between individuals, the study performed deep sequencing of blood TCR repertoires from about five healthy adults. Summary of the overall study and its limitations: Clonotypes shared by all four sorted-subset donors showed higher generation probabilities than non-shared clonotypes. Rarefaction of sorted-subset datasets indicated incomplete sequencing despite the large sequencing depth. Only blood was sampled, and tissue TCR repertoires likely differ from those in blood. Across several donors, 4.5% to 6.5% of naive CD4, 3% to 3.5% of naive CD8, under 2.5% of memory CD4, and approximately 0.42% of memory CD8 clonotypes were shared. Because the study included only a small number of donors, the genetic and exposure-history diversity represented was limited. Estimated clonotype richness was generally larger for naive than for memory subsets. Based on pairwise subsampling, the degree of clonotype sharing among donors was expected to be affected by sequencing depth.

Healthy HIV-negative adults with no recently reported acute infections or vaccinations were included as donors. All donors were Caucasian adults living in Nashville, Tennessee, USA. CD4+ T cells were enriched by magnetic negative selection; naive cells were then positively selected on CD45RA, and the negative fraction formed the memory subset. After blood collection by leukapheresis, PBMCs were isolated using Ficoll-Histopaque density gradient centrifugation and then cryopreserved in the vapor phase of liquid nitrogen. Analytical flow cytometry was used to check the purity and quantity of every magnetically sorted T cell population. Genomic DNA was isolated from each sorted fraction and quantified by UV absorbance on a Nanodrop 2000c. Regarding this clone: This clone's antigen is unknown. No much larger clone is present one base from it, and per-base qualities are unavailable.

Using the deep immunoSEQ assay, multiplex PCR amplified TCR CDR3 regions from genomic DNA. For each cell subset, the extracted genomic DNA was distributed evenly across all wells of several immunoSEQ 96-well plates, and each plate served as one replicate. For sorted subsets, approximately 210 ng genomic DNA, equal to about 30,000 T cell genomes, was loaded into each replicate PCR. The purified libraries were quantified using a Qubit 3.0 fluorometer, sized with a Bioanalyzer 2100, and then quantified again using the KAPA Library Quantification kit. Every immunoSEQ 96-well plate was sequenced on a dedicated single-read 150-cycle Illumina NextSeq 550 flow cell. On the study's bioinformatics: The immunoSEQ output contained only junctional sequences without quality scores, so filtering could not match that applied to full-length reads. Sequences were annotated with PyIR, a Python wrapper for IgBLAST v1.9, using IMGT germline references to assign V/J genes and CDR3. Reads were filtered out if the reads had weak V/J assignments (E-value above 1e-6), no CDR3, stop codons, out-of-frame junctions, or ambiguous translated residues. V3J clonotypes were defined by identical inferred V gene, J gene, and CDR3 amino acid sequence. Percentage overlap between repertoires was computed as shared unique clonotypes divided by the size of the smaller repertoire. Repertoire richness was assessed with RTK rarefaction, the Chao1 estimator, and Recon v2.1 estimates of unobserved clonotypes. Generation probabilities were computed with OLGA for all TCRbeta clonotypes obtained by the gDNA method from a handful of donors. The immuneACCESS repertoire file appears here via TCRdb, limited to in-frame rearrangements. These files lack a portion of the clones; in checked studies, under half of the deficit traces to unresolved V genes, and the cause of the others is not known. V and J calls and clone size come straight from that table; D and trimming were deduced from the DNA. The table for this sample lists 550,000 to 700,000 clones; 73% of them were counted only once. The ten largest clones capture under 2% of the sample.

The germline V gene (reference sequence) provides CDR1 MNHEY and CDR2 SMNVEV. At the junction V is shortened by 4 bases and J by 5 bases; bases outside the gene matches: 4. Counted from cysteine to phenylalanine, this CDR3 has 14 amino acids. The sequence is cut down to CDR3 DNA, 42 bases in frame from base 1. Sequencing was done on a sample of memory CD4+ T cells sorted from blood. The cell subset or site label on this specimen signifies: CD45RA-negative fraction. This chain joins TRBV27 to TRBJ2-3, and TRBD2 aligns with 9 junction nucleotides. The receptor was isolated from a woman in her 30s in good health. The DNA sequence is TGTGCCAGCAGTTCTAGCGGGGTAGGAGATACGCAGTATTTT. This codes for CASSSSGVGDTQYF.